Listed here are 27 T cell receptor beta chains from one sample, sequenced in a study of a mutant IDH1 vaccine in newly diagnosed glioma. Time point indicated: week 11, during vaccination. Every vaccination contained 300 ug of the mutant IDH1 20-mer peptide and was paired with topical imiquimod. Method: immunoSEQ multiplex PCR; TCRdb's copy keeps in-frame clones and lacks some. The table includes about 64,000 clones, about four fifths detected once. No antigens are known for them. This specimen was PBMCs, taken from a glioma patient whose treatment included an IDH1 peptide vaccine. All receptors come from a woman in her fifties or sixties with glioma.

The chain links TRBV11-2 to TRBJ1-2; D not certain. The germline V gene has CDR1 SGHAT and CDR2 FQNNGV. The CDR3 spans 13 residues. V dropped 5 bases and J dropped 1 base, with 8 bases sitting between them. CDR3 residues: CASSPDLNYGYTF. The CDR3 nucleotides are TGTGCCAGCAGCCCGGACCTTAACTATGGCTACACCTTC.

The chain recombines TRBV19 with TRBJ2-7; D gene uncertain. This CDR3 contains 14 residues. V was shortened by 6 bases and J by 6 bases, with 18 bases between the two germline ends. From germline, CDR1 is LNHDA and CDR2 SQIVND (reference sequence). CDR3 in DNA: TGTGCCAGTAGGGACGACCTAATCACCTCCGAGCAGTACTTC. This sequence encodes CASRDDLITSEQYF.

The V call is TRBV5-1, the J call TRBJ2-6; unclear D gene. The V end lost 0 bases, the J end lost 1 base, and 17 bases lay between the germline ends. From germline, CDR1 is SGHRS and CDR2 YFSETQ. The CDR3 has 19 residues. Here the CDR3 reads CASSLAPRLGVSGANVLTF. The DNA of the CDR3 is TGCGCCAGCAGCTTGGCCCCAAGGCTTGGGGTTTCTGGGGCCAACGTCCTGACTTTC.

This sequence joins TRBV7-8 and TRBJ2-5, with 10 bases matching TRBD1. The V gene end was trimmed by 5 bases and the J gene end by 5 bases; junction bases not matched to a gene: 8. The germline CDR1 and CDR2 sequences are SGHVS and FQNEAQ. This CDR3 has 15 amino acids. CDR3 sequence: CASSPRQGADETQYF. For the CDR3, the DNA is TGTGCCAGCAGCCCCCGACAGGGGGCTGACGAGACCCAGTACTTC.

This chain uses TRBV7-9 with TRBJ2-7; tentatively, D is TRBD1 or TRBD2 (6 bases each). This CDR3 has 14 amino acids. With 5 bases removed from V and 1 base from J, the gap between germline ends came to 12 bases. The germline V gene encodes CDR1 SEHNR and CDR2 FQNEAQ (reference sequence). As DNA, the CDR3 is TGTGCCAGCAGCCCCAAAGGGGGGTCCTACGAGCAGTACTTC. Translated, it gives CASSPKGGSYEQYF. Combining the CDR3 with reference TRBV7-9 and TRBJ2-7 gives the whole variable domain DTGVSQNPRHKITKRGQNVTFRCDPISEHNRLYWYRQTLGQGPEFLTYFQNEAQLEKSRLLSDRFSAERPKGSFSTLEIQRTEQGDSAMYLCASSPKGGSYEQYFGPGTRLTVT.

The chain has TRBV27 and TRBJ1-2; the match to TRBD1 covers 9 bases. This CDR3 is 15 amino acids long. V was clipped by 6 bases and J by 8 bases; unmatched bases: 13. Germline V gives CDR1 MNHEY, CDR2 SMNVEV (reference sequence). CDR3: CASSRDRVALGGYTF. The CDR3, as DNA: TGTGCCAGCAGCCGGGACAGGGTCGCCCTAGGGGGCTACACCTTC.

The chain links TRBV7-8 to TRBJ2-7; D perhaps matches TRBD2 (5 bases). CDR3 length: 14 residues. Per germline, CDR1 SGHVS and CDR2 FQNEAQ. V lost 7 bases to trimming and J lost 0 bases, with 13 bases between them. The CDR3 region has the DNA TGTGCCAGCAAAGCGGATTACCTCTCCTACGAGCAGTACTTC. It yields the protein CASKADYLSYEQYF. Filled out from reference TRBV7-8 and TRBJ2-7, the complete variable domain reads GAGVSQSPRYKVAKRGQDVALRCDPISGHVSLFWYQQALGQGPEFLTYFQNEAQLDKSGLPSDRFFAERPEGSVSTLKIQRTQQEDSAVYLCASKADYLSYEQYFGPGTRLTVT.

The chain links TRBV7-9 to TRBJ2-1, with 9 positions matching TRBD2. The germline V gene has CDR1 SEHNR and CDR2 FQNEAQ (reference sequence). This CDR3 is built from 16 residues. V lost 8 bases, J lost 7 bases, and 15 bases stayed unmatched. CDR3 nucleotide sequence: TGTGCCAGCGGCGGGACTAGCAAACGGTTCCTGAATGAGCAGTTCTTC. It translates to CASGGTSKRFLNEQFF.

The chain joins TRBV27 to TRBJ1-4; TRBD1 might be the D (5 bases). Germline assignment: CDR1 MNHEY and CDR2 SMNVEV (reference sequence). The CDR3 totals 15 residues. V was shortened by 1 base and J by 8 bases, with 14 bases between the two germline ends. The CDR3 sequence: CASSLFGGAGEKLFF. CDR3 nucleotide sequence: TGTGCCAGCAGTTTATTCGGCGGGGCGGGAGAAAAACTGTTTTTT.

V is TRBV6-5 and J is TRBJ2-7; D unclear. The germline V gene encodes CDR1 MNHEY and CDR2 SVGAGI. The CDR3 runs to 13 residues. V was pared by 2 bases and J by 2 bases, with 7 bases between. In DNA, the CDR3 is TGTGCCAGCAGTTACGGCAGTACCTACGAGCAGTACTTC. This encodes CASSYGSTYEQYF.

The chain is built from TRBV6-6 and TRBJ1-4; D may be TRBD1 (5 bases). The CDR3 has 15 residues. Between the trimmed V and J ends, which lost 5 bases and 6 bases, there was a span of 16 bases. CDR1 MNHNY and CDR2 SVGAGI come from the germline V gene (reference sequence). The CDR3 region is CASSPLEGGDEKLFF. The CDR3 nucleotides read TGTGCCAGCAGTCCCCTCGAAGGAGGGGATGAAAAACTGTTTTTT.

The rearrangement joins TRBV5-1 to TRBJ1-1; weak D call: TRBD1 (6 bases). Germline CDR1 SGHRS, CDR2 YFSETQ. V was shortened by 2 bases and J by 1 base, with 9 bases between the two germline ends. CDR3 length: 14 residues. CDR3 sequence (DNA): TGCGCCAGCAGCTTCGGACAGACGAACACTGAAGCTTTCTTT. Encoded protein: CASSFGQTNTEAFF. Looking up the rest from reference TRBV5-1 and TRBJ1-1 gives the full variable domain: KAGVTQTPRYLIKTRGQQVTLSCSPISGHRSVSWYQQTPGQGLQFLFEYFSETQRNKGNFPGRFSGRQFSNSRSEMNVSTLELGDSALYLCASSFGQTNTEAFFGQGTRLTVV.

This clone is a singleton in its sample. The rearrangement joins TRBV9 to TRBJ2-7; 7 nucleotides match TRBD1. Looked up from germline, CDR1 is SGDLS and CDR2 is YYNGEE. V was pared by 3 bases and J by 6 bases, with 9 bases of the junction left unmatched. The CDR3 runs to 14 residues. The CDR3 region has the DNA TGTGCCAGCAGCGCCACACAGGGGAAAGGCGAGCAGTACTTC. Translating gives CASSATQGKGEQYF.

The V gene is TRBV7-9, the J gene TRBJ1-1, with D possibly TRBD1 on 6 matching bases. CDR1 and CDR2 from the germline V gene are SEHNR and FQNEAQ (reference sequence). This CDR3 has 14 residues. Trimming took off 8 bases at V and 4 bases at J, with 17 bases between the two ends. CDR3 nucleotides: TGTGCCAGCTTTTTAAGGGGGGTTGGCACTGAAGCTTTCTTT. It specifies CASFLRGVGTEAFF.

This chain links TRBV5-1 with TRBJ2-2, with TRBD1 matching over 8 bases. Per the germline V gene, CDR1 is SGHRS and CDR2 is YFSETQ. The junction had 5 bases not matched to a gene; V was cut back by 4 bases and J by 3 bases. This CDR3 comprises 15 residues. The CDR3 bases are TGCGCCAGCAGCCCCGGACAGGGTTACACCGGGGAGCTGTTTTTT. Amino acid sequence: CASSPGQGYTGELFF. Combining the CDR3 with reference TRBV5-1 and TRBJ2-2 gives the whole variable domain KAGVTQTPRYLIKTRGQQVTLSCSPISGHRSVSWYQQTPGQGLQFLFEYFSETQRNKGNFPGRFSGRQFSNSRSEMNVSTLELGDSALYLCASSPGQGYTGELFFGEGSRLTVL.

V and J are TRBV5-1 and TRBJ1-3; D not certain. Between the trimmed V and J ends, which lost 0 bases and 3 bases, there was a span of 13 bases. Germline V gene sequence: CDR1 SGHRS, CDR2 YFSETQ. The CDR3 covers 16 residues. CDR3 DNA: TGCGCCAGCAGCTTGGTTTTATCGAAGTTTGGAAACACCATATATTTT. As protein: CASSLVLSKFGNTIYF.

The chain links TRBV18 to TRBJ2-7; weak D call: TRBD2 (5 bases). This CDR3 comprises 15 residues. CDR1 KGHSH and CDR2 LQKENI come from the germline V gene. Trimming stripped 3 bases from V and 2 bases from J, with 14 bases between. CDR3 loop: CASSPGSSGPYEQYF. CDR3 nucleotides: TGTGCCAGCTCACCCGGCAGCAGCGGTCCCTACGAGCAGTACTTC.

CDR3 loop: CASSQEGRANEQFF. The CDR3 region has the DNA TGCGCCAGCAGCCAAGAGGGGAGGGCGAATGAGCAGTTCTTC. The chain is built from TRBV4-1 and TRBJ2-1; 7 bases are a match to TRBD2. The CDR3 spans 14 residues. The germline V gene has CDR1 MGHRA and CDR2 YSYEKL. The V gene end was trimmed by 0 bases and the J gene end by 7 bases; junction bases not matched to a gene: 3.

The V call is TRBV6-5, the J call TRBJ2-7, with D unresolved. Looked up from germline, CDR1 is MNHEY and CDR2 is SVGAGI. The CDR3 spans 14 residues. Trimming left V 5 bases short and J 4 bases short, with 15 bases between. CDR3 in DNA: TGTGCCAGCAGTGCCGACCGGGTGGGGTACGAGCAGTACTTC. Protein product: CASSADRVGYEQYF.

The CDR3 is CSVAAGGDYGYTF. The CDR3 DNA is TGCAGCGTTGCAGCAGGGGGTGACTATGGCTACACCTTC. The V call is TRBV29-1, the J call TRBJ1-2; 7 bases map to TRBD1. Trimming took 4 bases from V and 3 from J; bases not matched to a gene: 5. The germline V gene has CDR1 SQVTM and CDR2 ANQGSEA. The CDR3 spans 13 residues.

This clone has just one count. CDR3 amino acids: CASSWGDMSSYEQYF. Written as DNA, the CDR3 is TGTGCCAGCAGCTGGGGGGACATGAGTAGCTACGAGCAGTACTTC. V gene TRBV7-8 combines with J gene TRBJ2-7; tentatively, D is TRBD1 or TRBD2 (6 bases each). The V end was cut by 4 bases, the J end by 3 bases, with 16 bases between. Germline loops: CDR1 SGHVS, CDR2 FQNEAQ. The CDR3 length is 15 residues.

As DNA, the CDR3 is TGTGCCAGCAGTTCCCGGACAGGAAGCTACGAGCAGTACTTC. It specifies CASSSRTGSYEQYF. The V and J genes are TRBV28 and TRBJ2-7; 7 bases fit TRBD1. The junction had 6 bases not matched to a gene; V was cut back by 4 bases and J by 3 bases. This CDR3 comprises 14 residues. Germline V gene sequence: CDR1 MDHEN, CDR2 SYDVKM.

This sequence joins TRBV7-9 and TRBJ1-6, with D maybe TRBD1 (6 bases). CDR3 size: 15 residues. V was cut by 5 bases and J by 8 bases, with 16 bases left in between. The germline CDR1 and CDR2 sequences are SEHNR and FQNEAQ (reference sequence). The CDR3 bases are TGTGCCAGCAGCCCGGACAGTACTAGCTATTCACCCCTCCACTTT. Protein sequence: CASSPDSTSYSPLHF.

The rearrangement joins TRBV7-2 to TRBJ2-5, with 8 bases matching TRBD2. The germline gives CDR1 SGHTA, CDR2 FQGNSA. The J segment lost 5 bases and the V segment lost 6 bases, leaving 11 bases of the junction unmatched. There are 15 residues in the CDR3. CDR3 protein: CASRPRGGSGETQYF. The CDR3 DNA sequence: TGTGCCAGCAGACCTCGGGGGGGGTCGGGTGAGACCCAGTACTTC.

This clone was detected only once. At one end the junction does not follow the germline gene, possibly because of a read error. The rearrangement joins TRBV5-6 to TRBJ2-1, with D possibly being TRBD1 or TRBD2 (5 bases each). CDR3 size: 15 residues. Germline V gene lookup returns CDR1 SGHDT and CDR2 YYEEEE. The CDR3 region has the DNA TGTGCCAGCACCTTGGGGGTCTTGTCGTACAATGAGCAGTTCTTC. Translated, it gives CASTLGVLSYNEQFF.

The gene calls are TRBV5-1 and TRBJ2-7; TRBD1 matches at 8 bases. The germline V gene has CDR1 SGHRS and CDR2 YFSETQ. The CDR3 is made up of 17 amino acids. V trimming: 4 bases; J trimming: 3 bases; junction bases outside the gene matches: 15. CDR3 nucleotide sequence: TGCGCCAGCAGCCTTTCTCCTCAGACAGGGGCAGGCTACGAGCAGTACTTC. Translation: CASSLSPQTGAGYEQYF.

The chain carries TRBV23-1 and TRBJ1-5, with D unclear. TRBV23-1 is classed as an ORF, of uncertain function. Trimming took 0 bases from V and 2 from J, leaving 11 bases between them. The CDR3 spans 16 residues. The CDR3 loop reads CASSQSPGSCNQPQHF. The DNA of the CDR3 is TGCGCCAGCAGTCAATCGCCGGGGTCTTGCAATCAGCCCCAGCATTTT.